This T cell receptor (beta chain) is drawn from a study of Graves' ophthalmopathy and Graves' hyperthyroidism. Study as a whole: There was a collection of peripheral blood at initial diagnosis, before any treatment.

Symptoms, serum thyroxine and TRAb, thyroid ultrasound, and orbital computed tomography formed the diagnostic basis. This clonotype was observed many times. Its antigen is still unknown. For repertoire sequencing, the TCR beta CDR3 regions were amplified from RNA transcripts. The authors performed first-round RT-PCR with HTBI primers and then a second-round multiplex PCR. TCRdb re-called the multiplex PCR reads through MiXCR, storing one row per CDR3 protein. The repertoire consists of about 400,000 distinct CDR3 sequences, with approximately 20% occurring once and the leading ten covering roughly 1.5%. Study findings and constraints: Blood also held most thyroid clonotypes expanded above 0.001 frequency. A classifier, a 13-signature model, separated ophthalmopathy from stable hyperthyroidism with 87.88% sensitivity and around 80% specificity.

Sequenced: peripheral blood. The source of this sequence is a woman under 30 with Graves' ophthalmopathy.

This chain's CDR3 is CASRPGTSSSDTQYF. The CDR3 DNA reads as TGTGCCAGCAGACCCGGGACTAGCTCGTCGGATACGCAGTATTTT. The chain joins TRBV12-3 or TRBV12-4 to TRBJ2-3; the match to TRBD2 covers 9 bases. The CDR3 is 15 residues long. V lost 6 bases, J lost 6 bases, and 10 bases stayed unmatched.